Listed below are T cell receptor beta chains from one sample, sequenced in a study of T cell changes during pregnancy in multiple sclerosis. Assay used: immunoSEQ multiplex PCR; TCRdb lists only in-frame clones, some missing. The table lists fewer than 95,000 clones, approximately 92% of them singletons. Specimen: peripheral blood, collected in the first trimester of pregnancy. The receptors were gathered from a female donor with multiple sclerosis, enrolled in a pregnancy study. Both conserved end residues are part of each CDR3. D genes are given only for firm matches. Size is omitted from some rows. Given values are once, few, many or a class for expanded clones.

clone size: NA; J gene: TRBJ2-1; D gene: TRBD2; V gene: TRBV6-1; CDR3 protein: CASSEEGLAGGYEQFF; CDR3 DNA: TGTGCCAGCAGTGAAGAGGGACTAGCGGGGGGGTACGAGCAGTTCTTC
clone size: NA; J gene: TRBJ1-1; D gene: NA; V gene: TRBV9; CDR3 protein: CASSPDPGMNTEAFF; CDR3 DNA: TGTGCCAGCAGCCCCGACCCGGGGATGAACACTGAAGCTTTCTTT
clone size: NA; J gene: TRBJ1-1; D gene: NA; V gene: TRBV11-1; CDR3 protein: CASSLVFRVEAFF; CDR3 DNA: TGTGCCAGCAGCTTAGTTTTCAGGGTTGAAGCTTTCTTT
clone size: NA; J gene: TRBJ2-5; D gene: TRBD2; V gene: TRBV19; CDR3 protein: CASSIGGGEGETQYF; CDR3 DNA: TGTGCCAGTAGTATAGGGGGGGGAGAGGGGGAGACCCAGTACTTC
clone size: NA; J gene: TRBJ2-5; D gene: TRBD2; V gene: TRBV13; CDR3 protein: CASSYSAGGLGTQYF; CDR3 DNA: TGTGCCAGCAGCTACTCGGCGGGGGGGCTCGGGACCCAGTACTTC
clone size: once; J gene: TRBJ2-1; D gene: TRBD1; V gene: TRBV6-5; CDR3 protein: CASSPTGQERFF; CDR3 DNA: TGTGCCAGCAGTCCCACCGGACAGGAAAGGTTCTTC
clone size: NA; J gene: TRBJ2-1; D gene: TRBD2; V gene: TRBV9; CDR3 protein: CASSVLAGPSYNEQFF; CDR3 DNA: TGTGCCAGCAGCGTCTTAGCGGGTCCTTCCTACAATGAGCAGTTCTTC
clone size: once; J gene: TRBJ2-5; D gene: NA; V gene: TRBV7-2; CDR3 protein: CASSLYVDQETQYF; CDR3 DNA: TGTGCCAGCAGCTTATACGTAGACCAAGAGACCCAGTACTTC
clone size: NA; J gene: TRBJ1-2; D gene: TRBD1; V gene: TRBV6-1; CDR3 protein: CASRRDRLNYGYTF; CDR3 DNA: TGTGCCAGCAGACGGGACAGATTAAACTATGGCTACACCTTC
clone size: NA; J gene: TRBJ1-2; D gene: TRBD1; V gene: TRBV2; CDR3 protein: CASSSGTGDSYGYTF; CDR3 DNA: TGTGCCAGCAGCAGTGGGACAGGGGATAGCTATGGCTACACCTTC
clone size: NA; J gene: TRBJ2-3; D gene: TRBD1; V gene: TRBV5-1; CDR3 protein: CASSRDSLTDTQYF; CDR3 DNA: TGCGCCAGCAGCCGGGACAGTCTCACAGATACGCAGTATTTT
clone size: NA; J gene: TRBJ1-2; D gene: TRBD1; V gene: TRBV9; CDR3 protein: CASSAGQTEPANYGYTF; CDR3 DNA: TGTGCCAGCAGTGCGGGACAGACTGAACCAGCTAACTATGGCTACACCTTC
clone size: NA; J gene: TRBJ2-7; D gene: TRBD1; V gene: TRBV6-4; CDR3 protein: CASSPRGQGYDEQYF; CDR3 DNA: TGTGCCAGCAGTCCAAGGGGACAGGGATATGACGAGCAGTACTTC
clone size: NA; J gene: TRBJ1-5; D gene: NA; V gene: TRBV30; CDR3 protein: CAWSPDSYQPQHF; CDR3 DNA: TGTGCCTGGAGCCCCGACAGCTATCAGCCCCAGCATTTT
clone size: NA; J gene: TRBJ2-3; D gene: TRBD2; V gene: TRBV9; CDR3 protein: CASSSGTSGGPVLLNTQYF; CDR3 DNA: TGTGCCAGCAGCTCGGGGACTAGCGGGGGACCCGTACTTCTTAATACGCAGTATTTT
clone size: NA; J gene: TRBJ2-1; D gene: NA; V gene: TRBV9; CDR3 protein: CASSVGAGALYNEQFF; CDR3 DNA: TGTGCCAGCAGCGTAGGTGCGGGGGCCCTCTACAATGAGCAGTTCTTC
clone size: NA; J gene: TRBJ2-3; D gene: NA; V gene: TRBV4-1; CDR3 protein: CASSQAPHGGGTDTQYF; CDR3 DNA: TGCGCCAGCAGCCAAGCCCCGCATGGCGGAGGCACAGATACGCAGTATTTT
clone size: NA; J gene: TRBJ2-5; D gene: TRBD2; V gene: TRBV13; CDR3 protein: CASSTRTSGGVSQETQYF; CDR3 DNA: TGTGCCAGCAGCACCCGGACTAGCGGGGGGGTCAGCCAAGAGACCCAGTACTTC